Reported below is one TCR beta chain. Its target is not known. This specimen comes from a study of cytomegalovirus exposure and HLA in healthy donors. Primers for the PCR totalled 60 Vbeta and 13 Jbeta. Per the authors' pipeline: Later, 65 million to 85 million unique TCR beta chains were counted in an analysis, and some 11 million of them were shared. TCRdb's copy holds only in-frame clones and misses some; the assay was immunoSEQ multiplex PCR. V, J and clone size derive from that table, while D and trimming were established from the DNA sequence. The table lists around 170,000 clones, almost 80% of them singletons. Regarding the study as a whole: It was only CMV serostatus that was available as immune exposure information.

Trimming pared 0 bases from V and 2 bases from J, leaving 5 bases between. Per germline, CDR1 SGHVS and CDR2 FQNEAQ. This CDR3 is built from 13 residues. This sequence joins TRBV7-8 and TRBJ2-7, with TRBD1 as a possible D gene (5 bases). The sequence came from a male donor in good health and CMV-seronegative. What was sequenced was PBMCs. CDR3 amino acids: CASSLAGAYEQYF. DNA for the CDR3: TGTGCCAGCAGCTTAGCAGGGGCCTACGAGCAGTACTTC. Looking up the rest from reference TRBV7-8 and TRBJ2-7 gives the full variable domain: GAGVSQSPRYKVAKRGQDVALRCDPISGHVSLFWYQQALGQGPEFLTYFQNEAQLDKSGLPSDRFFAERPEGSVSTLKIQRTQQEDSAVYLCASSLAGAYEQYFGPGTRLTVT.